A single sample gave rise to the 3 T cell receptor beta chains below, sequenced in a study of PD-L1 blockade in urothelial cancer. Using immunoSEQ multiplex PCR, the repertoire was profiled, and TCRdb retains in-frame clones only, with some absent. The sample yields about 120,000 clones, around 89% seen once. Regarding time point: peripheral blood 6 weeks after treatment start. This specimen was PBMCs, taken around atezolizumab (anti-PD-L1) treatment. The origin of the receptors is a man aged 55 to 70 with urothelial cancer.

The rearrangement joins TRBV9 to TRBJ2-1, with 11 bases fitting TRBD2. CDR1 and CDR2 from the germline V gene are SGDLS and YYNGEE. V was pared by 0 bases and J by 5 bases, with 1 base of the junction left unmatched. This CDR3 is built from 15 residues. CDR3 residues: CASSVVAGGDNEQFF. CDR3 bases: TGTGCCAGCAGCGTAGTAGCGGGGGGGGACAATGAGCAGTTCTTC.

This chain joins TRBV4-2 and TRBJ2-7; a possible D gene is TRBD1 (6 bases). CDR1 and CDR2 from the germline V gene are LGHNA and YNFKEQ. V shed 3 bases and J shed 5 bases, with 11 bases lying between them. This CDR3 comprises 13 residues. The CDR3 nucleotides are TGTGCCAGCAGCCAGGGGGCGTGGGACGAGCAGTACTTC. This encodes CASSQGAWDEQYF.

The chain uses TRBV28 and TRBJ2-3; 10 bases are shared with TRBD2. The CDR3 loop spans 17 amino acids. Germline lookup yields CDR1 MDHEN and CDR2 SYDVKM. After removal of 8 bases from V and 2 bases from J, the junction contained 13 bases not matched to a gene. In DNA form, the CDR3 reads TGTGCCAGCTCCCTGGCTGGAGCGGGGGGGCCCACAGATACGCAGTATTTT. Translated: CASSLAGAGGPTDTQYF.